This TCR beta chain was identified in a study of control samples from healthy donors and cancer patients. This clone has at least ten counts. Produced via immunoSEQ multiplex PCR; TCRdb's table is partial and in-frame only. The sample consists of hundreds of thousands of clones, around nine tenths of them appearing once. Trimming left V 4 bases short and J 0 bases short, with 14 bases between. This CDR3 contains 15 residues. The V gene's germline CDR1 is SGHRS and CDR2 YFSETQ. The source is a middle-aged man with head and neck cancer. Source material: PBMCs. The chain has TRBV5-1 and TRBJ2-7, with D uncertain. The CDR3 bases are TGCGCCAGCAGCACCACCACAATCCCCTCCTACGAGCAGTACTTC. Protein sequence: CASSTTTIPSYEQYF.